This paragraph reports one TCR beta chain. Its antigen is still unknown. This sample is drawn from a study of cytomegalovirus exposure and HLA in healthy donors. Each donor's status was that of a healthy bone marrow donor. With 60 Vbeta and 13 Jbeta primers, the PCR was carried out. TCRdb keeps only in-frame clones here, not all; method: immunoSEQ multiplex PCR. The repertoire includes over 150,000 clones, around 79% of them detected once, and approximately 2.3% sits in the top ten. The ends were cut back, 0 bases at V and 5 bases at J, with 8 bases in the middle. The CDR3 is 14 amino acids. Germline V gene sequence: CDR1 SGHNT, CDR2 YYREEE (reference sequence). Regarding the study as a whole: Presence/absence comparisons presumed near-even sequencing depth among donors.

V usage is TRBV5-4 and J usage is TRBJ1-4; tentatively, D is TRBD1 (5 bases). Sequencing was performed on PBMCs. This receptor was taken from a man aged 35 to 55 in good health and CMV-seronegative. The CDR3 protein is CASSLGGGNEKLFF. CDR3 in DNA: TGTGCCAGCAGCTTGGGTGGGGGGAATGAAAAACTGTTTTTT.